This T cell receptor beta chain comes out of a study of CD8 T cells in Susac syndrome. The CDR3 is 16 amino acids. CDR1 and CDR2 (germline): SGHAT, FQNNGV. J was trimmed by 1 base and V by 3 bases; bases with no gene match: 8. Reverse transcription used 0.5 to 1 ug RNA and random hexamers. Amplification of TCR beta CDR3 by immunoSEQ multiplex PCR spanned 54 Vbeta and 13 Jbeta. TCRdb itself ran the immunoSEQ multiplex PCR reads through MiXCR, one entry per CDR3 protein. In the table there are under 200,000 distinct CDR3 sequences, just over 90% of which are singletons. Sequencing of TCR beta, carried out with a high-throughput approach, was applied to CD8+ and CD4+ T cells from the blood. It was negative isolation that provided the CD8+ and CD4+ T cells, whereas TEMRA cells were enriched by FACS. There are a few counts of this clonotype.

The specimen sequenced was CD4+ T cells from PBMCs. This TCR came from a human donor in good health. The rearrangement uses TRBV11-2 and TRBJ1-2; TRBD1 matches 7 bases. The CDR3 bases are TGTGCCAGCAGCTTCCGTCGGGACAGACTTAACTATGGCTACACCTTC. Encoded protein: CASSFRRDRLNYGYTF.